This passage covers 32 T cell receptor beta chains from one sample sequenced in a study of siplizumab effects on memory and regulatory T cells. This table comes from immunoSEQ multiplex PCR, and its TCRdb copy is limited to in-frame clones, with some not included. This sample has about 87,000 clones, with more than 80% found just once. The sample comprised CD4+ T cells sorted from blood. The receptors shown here come from a human donor in good health.

The chain recombines TRBV7-9 with TRBJ2-4, with 9 bases that match TRBD1. In germline, CDR1 is SEHNR, CDR2 FQNEAQ (reference sequence). The CDR3 runs 19 residues. V gave up 4 bases and J gave up 0 bases; unmatched junction bases: 13. CDR3 sequence reads: CASSSPTGGQPLAKNIQYF. For the CDR3, the DNA is TGTGCCAGCAGCTCCCCTACAGGGGGCCAGCCCCTAGCCAAAAACATTCAGTACTTC.

V gene TRBV11-3 combines with J gene TRBJ2-5; tentative D call: TRBD2 (5 bases). This CDR3 comprises 12 residues. Trimming stripped 5 bases from V and 5 bases from J, with 9 bases between. Germline V gene data show CDR1 as SGHNT and CDR2 as YENEEA. In DNA, the CDR3 is TGTGCCAGCAGCATTAGCGCGGAGACCCAGTACTTC. This sequence encodes CASSISAETQYF.

This chain joins TRBV7-8 and TRBJ2-3, with 9 bases matching TRBD2. CDR3 length: 15 amino acids. Germline CDR1 is SGHVS and CDR2 is FQNEAQ. V lost 5 bases and J lost 3; bases outside the gene matches: 6. The CDR3 is CASSQSSGRTDTQYF. DNA for the CDR3: TGTGCCAGCAGCCAAAGTAGCGGGAGAACAGATACGCAGTATTTT.

V is TRBV5-1 and J is TRBJ2-1, with 8 bases matching TRBD1. Germline V gene sequence: CDR1 SGHRS, CDR2 YFSETQ. The CDR3 loop spans 14 amino acids. V dropped 3 bases and J dropped 3; count of bases not matched to a gene: 2. CDR3 amino acids: CASSSGQGYNEQFF. In DNA, the CDR3 is TGCGCCAGCAGCTCCGGACAGGGCTACAATGAGCAGTTCTTC. The full variable domain, completed using reference TRBV5-1 and TRBJ2-1, is KAGVTQTPRYLIKTRGQQVTLSCSPISGHRSVSWYQQTPGQGLQFLFEYFSETQRNKGNFPGRFSGRQFSNSRSEMNVSTLELGDSALYLCASSSGQGYNEQFFGPGTRLTVL.

The V and J genes are TRBV7-9 and TRBJ2-1; D possibly corresponds to TRBD2 (6 bases). The V gene's germline CDR1 is SEHNR and CDR2 FQNEAQ (reference sequence). Deletions cut 4 bases from V and 4 bases from J, with 17 bases between. CDR3 length equals 16 residues. The CDR3 DNA reads TGTGCCAGCAGCTCGATTTCTAGCGTACCTTACAATGAGCAGTTCTTC. This translates into CASSSISSVPYNEQFF.

This chain uses TRBV18 with TRBJ2-7; no definite D call. The CDR3 totals 13 residues. Trimming cost V 2 bases and J 3 bases, with 8 bases left between them. Germline V gene sequence: CDR1 KGHSH, CDR2 LQKENI. The CDR3 protein is CASSPNSIYEQYF. CDR3 DNA: TGTGCCAGCTCACCAAATTCAATCTACGAGCAGTACTTC.

This chain connects TRBV10-3 to TRBJ1-2; D possibly corresponds to TRBD1 (5 bases). Trimming pared 10 bases from V and 4 bases from J, leaving 16 bases between. Per the germline V gene, CDR1 is ENHRY and CDR2 is SYGVKD. This CDR3 comprises 13 residues. CDR3 loop: CASTPRGVYGYTF. DNA of the CDR3: TGTGCCAGCACCCCGAGGGGAGTCTATGGCTACACCTTC.

The chain is built from TRBV5-4 and TRBJ2-7; possibly TRBD2 for D (5 bases). Germline loops: CDR1 SGHNT, CDR2 YYREEE (reference sequence). The CDR3 extends over 17 amino acids. Deletions cut 4 bases from V and 3 bases from J, with 23 bases between. The DNA of the CDR3 is TGTGCCAGCAGCAACCACCTCCGGACTCAACGGGTCTACGAGCAGTACTTC. Its translation is CASSNHLRTQRVYEQYF.

This clone was seen only a few times. The chain recombines TRBV6-4 with TRBJ1-1; 7 bases agree with TRBD1. Trimming removed 0 bases from V and 4 bases from J; junction bases left unmatched: 2. Germline V lookup: CDR1 MRHNA, CDR2 SNTAGT. The CDR3 loop spans 14 amino acids. The CDR3 region has the DNA TGTGCCAGCAGTGACTCCGACAGGGCCACTGAAGCTTTCTTT. It yields the protein CASSDSDRATEAFF.

The V and J genes are TRBV4-2 and TRBJ2-7; D might be TRBD1 (6 bases). Germline loops: CDR1 LGHNA, CDR2 YNFKEQ. The CDR3 length is 17 residues. V gave up 3 bases and J gave up 6 bases, with 24 bases separating them. The CDR3 reads CASSQGLGGLLGGEQYF. DNA for the CDR3: TGTGCCAGCAGCCAGGGTCTTGGGGGCCTCTTAGGAGGCGAGCAGTACTTC.

About this clone itself: The junction and the germline gene differ at one end; a read error may be behind it. This sequence joins TRBV11-1 and TRBJ2-1; possible D gene TRBD2, 5 bases. CDR3 length: 14 amino acids. Germline V lookup: CDR1 SGHAT, CDR2 FQDESV (reference sequence). Here the CDR3 reads CASSRGPLAGRPVF. CDR3 nucleotides: TGTGCCAGCAGCCGAGGCCCCCTGGCGGGCCGCCCAGTCTTC. Based on the CDR3 plus reference TRBV11-1 and TRBJ2-1, the full variable domain is EAEVAQSPRYKITEKSQAVAFWCDPISGHATLYWYRQILGQGPELLVQFQDESVVDDSQLPKDRFSAERLKGVDSTLKIQPAELGDSAMYLCASSRGPLAGRPVFGPGTRLTVL.

The chain carries TRBV11-3 and TRBJ2-7; D ambiguous. The V end lost 0 bases, the J end lost 4 bases, and 10 bases lay between the germline ends. Germline V gives CDR1 SGHNT, CDR2 YENEEA. The CDR3 runs 14 residues. For the CDR3, the DNA is TGTGCCAGCAGCTTAGATAGGTTCGGATACGAGCAGTACTTC. Protein sequence: CASSLDRFGYEQYF.

This chain joins TRBV30 and TRBJ2-7; D might be TRBD2 (6 bases). V lost 5 bases and J lost 3, with 17 bases in between. Per the germline V gene, CDR1 is GTSNPN and CDR2 is SVGIG (reference sequence). CDR3 size: 14 residues. The CDR3 sequence: CAWGGGGIGYEQYF. CDR3 bases: TGTGCCTGGGGGGGTGGGGGGATCGGCTACGAGCAGTACTTC.

This chain uses TRBV7-9 with TRBJ2-3; 9 bases are a match to TRBD2. CDR1 and CDR2 (germline): SEHNR, FQNEAQ (reference sequence). Germline trimming cut 1 base from V and 5 bases from J; bases unmatched to any gene: 7. This CDR3 comprises 16 residues. CDR3 sequence (DNA): TGTGCCAGCAGCTTAGGCCTAGCGGGAAATTTAGATACGCAGTATTTT. It specifies CASSLGLAGNLDTQYF.

This clone was observed once. CDR3 loop: CASSPLGWGAHGYTF. CDR3 DNA sequence: TGTGCCAGCAGCCCCCTGGGGTGGGGGGCACATGGCTACACCTTC. The rearrangement joins TRBV7-9 to TRBJ1-2; tentative D call: TRBD1 (6 bases). The germline gives CDR1 SEHNR, CDR2 FQNEAQ (reference sequence). The CDR3 is made up of 15 amino acids. The V end was cut by 5 bases, the J end by 6 bases, with 19 bases between.

V usage is TRBV4-1 and J usage is TRBJ1-1; D unresolved. V was clipped by 1 base and J by 6 bases, with 3 bases between them. The CDR3 is made up of 11 amino acids. Germline CDR1 is MGHRA and CDR2 is YSYEKL. CDR3 sequence reads: CASSQGSEAFF. CDR3 DNA sequence: TGCGCCAGCAGCCAAGGGTCTGAAGCTTTCTTT.

The chain couples TRBV18 to TRBJ1-4, with TRBD1 matching 8 bases. Germline V gene data show CDR1 as KGHSH and CDR2 as LQKENI. This CDR3 is 17 amino acids long. V gave up 5 bases and J gave up 7 bases; unmatched junction bases: 15. CDR3 sequence reads: CASSSWGDRSAFEKLFF. CDR3 nucleotide sequence: TGTGCCAGCTCATCATGGGGGGACAGGAGCGCTTTTGAAAAACTGTTTTTT. Full variable domain (missing parts from reference TRBV18 and TRBJ1-4): NAGVMQNPRHLVRRRGQEARLRCSPMKGHSHVYWYRQLPEEGLKFMVYLQKENIIDESGMPKERFSAEFPKEGPSILRIQQVVRGDSAAYFCASSSWGDRSAFEKLFFGSGTQLSVL.

The J gene is TRBJ1-4, the V gene TRBV5-6; no firm D call. Germline lookup yields CDR1 SGHDT and CDR2 YYEEEE. The CDR3 contains 15 residues. The ends were cut back, 1 base at V and 4 bases at J, with 11 bases in the middle. The CDR3 nucleotides read TGTGCCAGCAGCTTGAAGCGCTCATATAATGAAAAACTGTTTTTT. Translating it yields CASSLKRSYNEKLFF.

The gene calls are TRBV29-1 and TRBJ2-3, with D tentatively TRBD1 (5 bases). V gave up 4 bases and J gave up 3 bases, with 14 bases separating them. Germline V gene sequence: CDR1 SQVTM, CDR2 ANQGSEA. There are 14 residues in the CDR3. CDR3 residues: CSVGARAFTDTQYF. DNA for the CDR3: TGCAGCGTTGGGGCCAGGGCGTTTACAGATACGCAGTATTTT.

A single count supports this clone. In DNA, the CDR3 is TGTGCCAGCAGCACTACCACTGCCCGGGCGCCCCAGCATTTT. Amino acid sequence: CASSTTTARAPQHF. The chain carries TRBV6-1 and TRBJ1-5; D uncertain. Germline CDR1 is MNHNS and CDR2 is SASEGT. This CDR3 is built from 14 residues. With 6 bases removed from V and 9 bases from J, the gap between germline ends came to 18 bases.

This clone was seen a handful of times. The chain combines TRBV28 with TRBJ1-4, with TRBD1 as a possible D gene (5 bases). Germline values: CDR1 MDHEN, CDR2 SYDVKM. This CDR3 has 14 residues. The ends were cut back, 2 bases at V and 10 bases at J, with 14 bases in the middle. This chain's CDR3 is CASSLRGPPAKLFF. DNA of the CDR3: TGTGCCAGCAGTTTAAGGGGCCCTCCCGCAAAACTGTTTTTT.

The CDR3 coding sequence is TGTGCCAGCAGCCCCCCGGGGATGCGACGCACAGATACGCAGTATTTT. Translated: CASSPPGMRRTDTQYF. The V gene is TRBV5-4, the J gene TRBJ2-3; TRBD2 is a possible D gene (5 bases). This CDR3 comprises 16 residues. In germline, CDR1 is SGHNT, CDR2 YYREEE (reference sequence). Trimming cost V 4 bases and J 1 base, with 16 bases left between them.

This chain connects TRBV13 to TRBJ2-3; D gene unclear. Germline V CDR1 and CDR2: PRHDT, FYEKMQ (reference sequence). The V end was cut by 5 bases, the J end by 2 bases, with 17 bases between. The CDR3 extends over 16 amino acids. CDR3 sequence: CASSVRVFSTTDTQYF. For the CDR3, the DNA is TGTGCCAGCAGCGTCCGGGTCTTCTCTACCACAGATACGCAGTATTTT.

CDR3 DNA sequence: TGTGCCAGCAGACCCTTAGCTATAGGGGTCCATGAGCAGTTCTTC. This codes for CASRPLAIGVHEQFF. This chain uses TRBV6-5 with TRBJ2-1; TRBD1 is a possible D gene (5 bases). Germline CDR1 and CDR2: MNHEY and SVGAGI. V gave up 6 bases and J gave up 8 bases, with 20 bases separating them. The CDR3 spans 15 residues.

This chain uses TRBV25-1 with TRBJ2-1; TRBD2 might be the D (6 bases). The CDR3 totals 14 residues. Trimming shortened V by 6 bases and J by 9 bases, and 18 bases separated the two germline ends. From germline, CDR1 is MGHDK and CDR2 SYGVNS. This CDR3 reads CASRVAARDGEQFF. The CDR3 nucleotides read TGTGCCAGCAGAGTAGCGGCCAGAGATGGTGAGCAGTTCTTC. Based on the CDR3 plus reference TRBV25-1 and TRBJ2-1, the full variable domain is EADIYQTPRYLVIGTGKKITLECSQTMGHDKMYWYQQDPGMELHLIHYSYGVNSTEKGDLSSESTVSRIRTEHFPLTLESARPSHTSQYLCASRVAARDGEQFFGPGTRLTVL.

The V gene is TRBV7-2, the J gene TRBJ1-1; TRBD1 matches 8 bases. V shed 2 bases and J 4 bases; nucleotides not matched to a gene: 6. The length of the CDR3 is 15 residues. CDR1 and CDR2 from the germline V gene are SGHTA and FQGNSA. The CDR3 sequence: CASSLQGARGTEAFF. CDR3 coding DNA: TGTGCCAGCAGCTTACAGGGGGCGCGGGGCACTGAAGCTTTCTTT.

V and J are TRBV6-5 and TRBJ1-5; D is ambiguous. V dropped 6 bases and J dropped 1 base, with 13 bases sitting between them. This CDR3 comprises 15 residues. Per the germline V gene, CDR1 is MNHEY and CDR2 is SVGAGI. The CDR3 loop reads CASRLTRLSNQPQHF. The CDR3 DNA follows: TGTGCCAGCAGGTTGACTAGGCTAAGCAATCAGCCCCAGCATTTT.

There are a few counts of this clone. The chain is built from TRBV18 and TRBJ1-1, with D hard to call. V lost 6 bases and J 6 bases, leaving 14 bases between the germline ends. This CDR3 has 13 amino acids. CDR1 is KGHSH and CDR2 is LQKENI in the germline V gene. The CDR3 DNA reads TGTGCCAGCTCTCCCGATATAGACGCTGAAGCTTTCTTT. Encoded protein: CASSPDIDAEAFF.

This chain connects TRBV2 to TRBJ1-3; unclear D gene. Per the germline V gene, CDR1 is SNHLY and CDR2 is FYNNEI. V shed 7 bases and J shed 2 bases, with 9 bases lying between them. CDR3 size: 13 residues. Here the CDR3 DNA reads TGTGCCAGCACCCCCGAGACTGGAAACACCATATATTTT. Protein: CASTPETGNTIYF.

V gene TRBV5-1 combines with J gene TRBJ2-3; TRBD2 matches at 10 bases. V trimming: 4 bases; J trimming: 1 base; junction bases outside the gene matches: 6. The CDR3 sequence is 16 residues long. CDR1 SGHRS and CDR2 YFSETQ come from the germline V gene. CDR3 in DNA: TGCGCCAGCAGCGGGGTGAGCGGGAGGGGCACAGATACGCAGTATTTT. Translating gives CASSGVSGRGTDTQYF.

This chain connects TRBV18 to TRBJ2-6; D gene unclear. Germline-derived CDR1 and CDR2 are KGHSH and LQKENI. V was trimmed by 1 base and J by 0 bases, leaving 4 bases between them. The CDR3 has 15 residues. CDR3 protein: CASSPRDSGANVLTF. The CDR3 coding sequence is TGTGCCAGCTCACCACGCGACTCTGGGGCCAACGTCCTGACTTTC. The full variable domain, its missing parts supplied by reference TRBV18 and TRBJ2-6, is NAGVMQNPRHLVRRRGQEARLRCSPMKGHSHVYWYRQLPEEGLKFMVYLQKENIIDESGMPKERFSAEFPKEGPSILRIQQVVRGDSAAYFCASSPRDSGANVLTFGAGSRLTVL.

The chain joins TRBV11-2 to TRBJ1-2; no clear D. Germline V CDR1 and CDR2: SGHAT, FQNNGV. The ends were cut back, 5 bases at V and 2 bases at J, with 9 bases in the middle. The CDR3 is made up of 13 amino acids. CDR3 DNA sequence: TGTGCCAGCAGCCCCGACCTAAACTATGGCTACACCTTC. It specifies CASSPDLNYGYTF.